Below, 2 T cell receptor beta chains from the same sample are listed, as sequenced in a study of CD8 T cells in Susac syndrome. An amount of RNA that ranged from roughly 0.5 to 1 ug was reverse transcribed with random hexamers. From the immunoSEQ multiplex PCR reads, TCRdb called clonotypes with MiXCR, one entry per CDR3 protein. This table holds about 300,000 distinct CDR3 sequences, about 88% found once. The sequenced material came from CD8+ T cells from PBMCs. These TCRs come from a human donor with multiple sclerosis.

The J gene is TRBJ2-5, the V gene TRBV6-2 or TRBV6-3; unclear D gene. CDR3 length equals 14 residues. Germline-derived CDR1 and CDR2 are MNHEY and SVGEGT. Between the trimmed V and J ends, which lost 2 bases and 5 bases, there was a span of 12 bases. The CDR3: CASSYGPVVETQYF. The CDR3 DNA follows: TGTGCCAGCAGTTACGGGCCCGTAGTGGAGACCCAGTACTTC.

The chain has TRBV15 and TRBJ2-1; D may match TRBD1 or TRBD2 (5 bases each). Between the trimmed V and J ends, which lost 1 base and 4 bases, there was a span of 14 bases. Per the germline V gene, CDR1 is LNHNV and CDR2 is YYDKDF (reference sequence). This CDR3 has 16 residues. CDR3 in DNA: TGTGCCACCAGCAGAGCCCCGGGCAGGGAGTACAATGAGCAGTTCTTC. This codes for CATSRAPGREYNEQFF.